A selection of T cell receptor beta chains follows, all from one sample in a study of cytomegalovirus exposure and HLA in healthy donors. Repertoires were generated with immunoSEQ multiplex PCR, while TCRdb's copy carries only in-frame clones and drops some. The top ten clones hold over 6.5% of a sample with more than 110,000 clones, roughly 70% of them seen once. Sequencing was carried out using PBMCs. Receptors were obtained from a young man in good health and CMV-seronegative. Each CDR3 is given with its conserved first and last residue. D genes are given only for firm matches. Some rows have no size entry. The others give once, few or many, or a class for an expanded clone.

j_gene | abundance | v_gene | d_gene | CDR3aa | CDR3nt
TRBJ1-2 | - | TRBV28 | TRBD1 | CASSTRQGTYGYTF | TGTGCCAGCAGTACTAGACAGGGTACCTATGGCTACACCTTC
TRBJ1-5 | - | TRBV6-1 | TRBD1 | CASRKQGNVNQPQHF | TGTGCCAGCAGGAAACAGGGGAATGTGAATCAGCCCCAGCATTTT
TRBJ1-1 | - | TRBV6-1 | - | CASSLTTGNTEAFF | TGTGCCAGCAGTCTGACGACAGGGAACACTGAAGCTTTCTTT
TRBJ2-1 | - | TRBV2 | - | CASSPDSSYNEQFF | TGTGCCAGCAGTCCTGACAGCTCCTACAATGAGCAGTTCTTC
TRBJ1-1 | few | TRBV19 | - | CAISWAMGTEAFF | TGTGCCATCTCTTGGGCGATGGGCACTGAAGCTTTCTTT
TRBJ2-2 | once | TRBV11-2 | TRBD1 | CASSSRPYRGQETGELFF | TGTGCCAGCAGCTCCAGGCCGTACAGGGGGCAGGAGACCGGGGAGCTGTTTTTT
TRBJ2-5 | - | TRBV29-1 | TRBD2 | CSVGEGETQYF | TGCAGCGTTGGGGAGGGAGAGACCCAGTACTTC
TRBJ1-1 | - | TRBV6-5 | TRBD1 | CASSSLEGASGAFF | TGTGCCAGCAGTTCCTTAGAGGGGGCATCTGGAGCTTTCTTT
TRBJ1-5 | - | TRBV11-3 | TRBD1 | CASSLDRDRNFQPQHF | TGTGCCAGCAGCTTAGATCGGGACAGGAACTTTCAGCCCCAGCATTTT
TRBJ1-1 | - | TRBV7-2 | - | CASSLGAGMNTEAFF | TGTGCCAGCAGCTTAGGGGCAGGCATGAACACTGAAGCTTTCTTT
TRBJ1-3 | - | TRBV21-1 | - | CASSNGGTSGGNTIYF | TGTGCCAGCAGCAACGGAGGGACCTCGGGAGGAAACACCATATATTTT
TRBJ2-3 | - | TRBV28 | TRBD2 | CASSFPPGTRSPTDTQYF | TGTGCCAGCAGTTTCCCTCCTGGGACTAGATCTCCCACAGATACGCAGTATTTT
TRBJ2-5 | - | TRBV6-1 | - | CASSQGNSKTQYF | TGTGCCAGCAGCCAGGGGAATTCGAAGACCCAGTACTTC
TRBJ2-3 | - | TRBV5-1 | TRBD2 | CASSLAGTSGTDTQYF | TGCGCCAGCAGCTTGGCCGGGACTAGCGGCACAGATACGCAGTATTTT
TRBJ1-1 | - | TRBV11-2 | TRBD1 | CASSLGLRDSTEAFF | TGTGCCAGCAGCTTAGGACTCAGGGACAGCACTGAAGCTTTCTTT
TRBJ2-4 | - | TRBV30 | - | CAWSAPRTANIQYF | TGTGCCTGGAGTGCCCCCCGGACTGCGAACATTCAGTACTTC
TRBJ1-1 | medium-sized | TRBV19 | - | CASSRPQASEAFF | TGTGCCAGTAGTCGGCCTCAGGCGAGTGAAGCTTTCTTT
TRBJ2-5 | - | TRBV10-3 | TRBD1 | CALRGQVGETQYF | TGTGCCCTACGGGGACAGGTGGGCGAGACCCAGTACTTC
TRBJ2-7 | - | TRBV5-4 | TRBD2 | CASSLDYGLAGGEQYF | TGTGCCAGCAGCTTGGATTATGGACTAGCGGGAGGCGAGCAGTACTTC
TRBJ1-2 | - | TRBV6-6 | - | CASSYEFARGYTF | TGTGCCAGCAGTTACGAGTTCGCACGCGGCTACACCTTC
TRBJ2-5 | - | TRBV7-9 | - | CASSFPTEETQYF | TGTGCCAGCAGCTTCCCTACGGAAGAGACCCAGTACTTC
TRBJ2-5 | - | TRBV9 | - | CASSPTDQETQYF | TGTGCCAGCAGTCCGACAGACCAAGAGACCCAGTACTTC
TRBJ2-6 | - | TRBV28 | - | CASSDQGPTIF | TGTGCCAGCAGCGACCAGGGGCCAACCATCTTC
TRBJ2-7 | - | TRBV15 | - | CATSRGLGGTYEQYF | TGTGCCACCAGCAGAGGACTAGGAGGGACCTACGAGCAGTACTTC
TRBJ2-7 | - | TRBV10-1 | - | CASSEGVGYEQYF | TGCGCCAGCAGTGAAGGGGTCGGCTACGAGCAGTACTTC
TRBJ2-1 | - | TRBV5-1 | TRBD1 | CASSVGQGGNEQFF | TGCGCCAGCAGCGTGGGACAGGGGGGCAATGAGCAGTTCTTC
TRBJ2-3 | - | TRBV6-5 | TRBD1 | CASSTRQGADTQYF | TGTGCCAGCAGTACGCGACAGGGGGCAGATACGCAGTATTTT
TRBJ2-5 | - | TRBV5-1 | TRBD2 | CASSFEPGLAGGRETQYF | TGCGCCAGCAGCTTCGAGCCGGGACTAGCGGGGGGTCGGGAGACCCAGTACTTC
TRBJ1-1 | - | TRBV6-6 | TRBD1 | CASSLTGGDTEAFF | TGTGCCAGCAGTCTGACAGGGGGGGACACTGAAGCTTTCTTT
TRBJ1-5 | - | TRBV6-6 | - | CASTGFDGNQPQHF | TGTGCCAGCACAGGGTTTGATGGCAATCAGCCCCAGCATTTT
TRBJ1-2 | - | TRBV10-2 | - | CASKARLNYGYTF | TGCGCCAGCAAGGCCAGACTAAACTATGGCTACACCTTC
TRBJ2-5 | - | TRBV25-1 | - | CASSEVSIQETQYF | TGTGCCAGCAGTGAAGTGAGCATCCAAGAGACCCAGTACTTC
TRBJ1-5 | - | TRBV25-1 | - | CASSTGSGSQPQHF | TGTGCCAGCAGCACAGGGTCCGGTTCCCAGCCCCAGCATTTT
TRBJ2-7 | - | TRBV7-2 | TRBD2 | CASSLSSGEVYEQYF | TGTGCCAGCAGCTTAAGCAGCGGGGAAGTCTACGAGCAGTACTTC
TRBJ2-7 | once | TRBV7-2 | - | CASSSQGYEQYF | TGTGCCAGCAGCTCGCAGGGATACGAGCAGTACTTC